This T cell receptor beta chain was sequenced for a study of regulatory T cells in long-lasting Graves disease. Study-level findings and limits: Persistent patients shared about 3,000 public clonotypes among themselves. Newly diagnosed patients shared fewer, at more than 750.

V was clipped by 4 bases and J by 10 bases; unmatched bases: 6. The CDR3 is 13 residues long. Germline CDR1 reads KGHDR; CDR2 reads SFDVKD. This clonotype occurred many times. As yet, its antigen is unknown. According to the study, TCR beta libraries were built with iRepertoire HTBI primers and CDR3-region Arm-PCR. Using its own MiXCR run on the multiplex PCR reads, TCRdb lists one record per CDR3 protein. This sample has 680,000 or so distinct CDR3 sequences, with about 15% found just once. Specified time point: newly diagnosed GD, antithyroid drugs for less than 3 months. PBMC RNA was the source of the TCR library. These records were also assigned to another study, of T cells in Graves' hyperthyroidism and ophthalmopathy. That study adds: Patients aged 18 to 65 with hyperthyroidism were newly diagnosed, with duration under 2 months. Blood samples included most of the expanded thyroid clonotypes exceeding 0.001. Patients with ophthalmopathy were separated from those with stable hyperthyroidism by a 13 V-J model.

The material was peripheral blood mononuclear cells (PBMCs), obtained at new diagnosis, from a patient treated with antithyroid drugs. This TCR derives from a woman between 25 and 40 years old with Graves disease. The chain carries TRBV24-1 and TRBJ1-5, with TRBD1 matching 7 bases. The CDR3 reads CATSETGPRPQHF. The CDR3 region has the DNA TGTGCCACCAGTGAGACAGGGCCGCGACCCCAGCATTTT.